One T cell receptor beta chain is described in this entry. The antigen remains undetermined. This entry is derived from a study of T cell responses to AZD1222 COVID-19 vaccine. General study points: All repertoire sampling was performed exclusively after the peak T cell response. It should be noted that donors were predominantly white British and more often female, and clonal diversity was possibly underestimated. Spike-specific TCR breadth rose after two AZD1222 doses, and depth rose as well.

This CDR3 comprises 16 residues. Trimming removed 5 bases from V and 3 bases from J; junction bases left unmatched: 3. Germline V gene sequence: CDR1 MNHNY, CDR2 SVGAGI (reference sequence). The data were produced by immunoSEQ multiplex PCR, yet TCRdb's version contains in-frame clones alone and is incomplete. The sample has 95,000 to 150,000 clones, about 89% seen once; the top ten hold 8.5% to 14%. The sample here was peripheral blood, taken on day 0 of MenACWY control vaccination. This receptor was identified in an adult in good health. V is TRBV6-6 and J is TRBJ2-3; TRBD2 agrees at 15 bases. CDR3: CASSKGLAGGTDTQYF. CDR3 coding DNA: TGTGCCAGCAGTAAAGGACTAGCGGGAGGGACAGATACGCAGTATTTT.